The 6 T cell receptor beta chains below come from one sample, sequenced in a study of beta chain features in type 1 diabetes. Every bit of the isolated RNA underwent reverse transcription, so sequencing read expressed TCRB transcripts. This table comes from immunoSEQ multiplex PCR, and its TCRdb copy is limited to in-frame clones, with some not included. The data hold 900,000 or so clones, with about 17% observed a single time. The sequencing input was naive CD4+ T cells from blood. Receptors were obtained from a woman aged 18-29 years in good health.

The sample holds a few counts of this clone. This chain uses TRBV2 with TRBJ1-2; the match to TRBD1 covers 7 bases. Germline V gives CDR1 SNHLY, CDR2 FYNNEI. CDR3 size: 15 residues. V shed 6 bases, J shed 5 bases, and the junction held 12 bases outside the gene matches. CDR3 sequence reads: CASSFTTGTVYGYTF. The CDR3 DNA is TGTGCCAGCAGCTTTACCACTGGGACAGTGTATGGCTACACCTTC.

The rearrangement uses TRBV6-6 and TRBJ1-2; 8 bases fit TRBD1. V shed 5 bases and J 5 bases; nucleotides not matched to a gene: 7. Germline V gene sequence: CDR1 MNHNY, CDR2 SVGAGI (reference sequence). The CDR3 spans 14 residues. This CDR3 is CASSPDRVRYGYTF. CDR3 nucleotides: TGTGCCAGCAGTCCGGACAGGGTACGGTATGGCTACACCTTC.

This sequence joins TRBV19 and TRBJ2-7; 7 positions match TRBD2. The J segment lost 0 bases and the V segment lost 2 bases, leaving 7 bases of the junction unmatched. Germline assignment: CDR1 LNHDA and CDR2 SQIVND (reference sequence). The CDR3 covers 16 residues. CDR3 in amino acids: CASSISGLPYSYEQYF. CDR3 nucleotide sequence: TGTGCCAGTAGTATATCGGGACTACCATACTCCTACGAGCAGTACTTC.

The gene calls are TRBV7-2 and TRBJ2-7, with TRBD2 as a possible D gene (6 bases). From germline, CDR1 is SGHTA and CDR2 FQGNSA. The CDR3 contains 15 residues. V lost 2 bases to trimming and J lost 2 bases, with 13 bases between them. The CDR3 protein is CASSLHSGTAYEQYF. For the CDR3, the DNA is TGTGCCAGCAGCTTACATAGCGGAACCGCCTACGAGCAGTACTTC.

The V and J genes are TRBV28 and TRBJ2-1, with TRBD2 identical over 8 bases. The CDR3 runs 13 residues. Germline V gene data show CDR1 as MDHEN and CDR2 as SYDVKM. V was clipped by 5 bases and J by 8 bases; unmatched bases: 5. The CDR3 bases are TGTGCCAGCAGTCGCCACGGGGGGGATGAGCAGTTCTTC. Translated, it gives CASSRHGGDEQFF.

The chain links TRBV11-2 to TRBJ2-7, with D possibly being TRBD1 (6 bases). Germline lookup yields CDR1 SGHAT and CDR2 FQNNGV. This CDR3 spans 13 amino acids. Trimming shortened V by 3 bases and J by 6 bases, and 12 bases separated the two germline ends. As DNA, the CDR3 is TGTGCCAGCAGCTTTACAGGGATCGGCGAGCAGTACTTC. This sequence encodes CASSFTGIGEQYF.